This T cell receptor (beta chain) is drawn from a study of PD-L1 blockade in urothelial cancer. V was trimmed by 2 bases and J by 3 bases, leaving 17 bases between them. The CDR3 runs 16 residues. Germline V gene data show CDR1 as KGHSH and CDR2 as LQKENI. Time point meaning: pretreatment peripheral blood. Sample contribution per patient ranged from 1 to 8, covering pretreatment and on-treatment. The protocol was immunoSEQ multiplex PCR, while the TCRdb copy is restricted to in-frame clones and leaves out a portion. This table holds tens of thousands of clones, less than 90% found once. The origin of this receptor is a man aged 60-69 years with urothelial cancer. This specimen consisted of PBMCs, obtained around atezolizumab (anti-PD-L1) treatment. The J gene is TRBJ2-7, the V gene TRBV18; weak D call: TRBD2 (5 bases). Here the CDR3 reads CASSPIFQDSSYEQYF. CDR3 bases: TGTGCCAGCTCACCAATCTTTCAGGACTCAAGCTACGAGCAGTACTTC.